A single sample is the source of the 9 T cell receptor beta chains below, sequenced in a study of T cell repertoires in cytomegalovirus infection. No antigen is known for these receptors. One entry per CDR3 protein, called by TCRdb with MiXCR from the reads. This table holds roughly 90,000 distinct CDR3 sequences, 25% to 30% found once. The sequenced sample was CD8+ T cells from cultured PBMCs, obtained from culture after CMV antigen stimulation. Receptors originate from a human donor in good health (CMV status not recorded). Some clones in this sample may be carry-over from other donors' samples.

The table lists this clonotype with a few counts. V and J are TRBV20-1 and TRBJ2-3; 7 bases align to TRBD2. V shed 5 bases and J 6 bases; nucleotides not matched to a gene: 20. CDR1 and CDR2 from the germline V gene are DFQATT and SNEGSKA (reference sequence). The CDR3 consists of 17 residues. For the CDR3, the DNA is TGCAGTGCTTCTCCCCTCGGGTTGGGCGGGGGAGCGGATACGCAGTATTTT. Residues: CSASPLGLGGGADTQYF.

This clonotype was picked up one time. V gene TRBV18 combines with J gene TRBJ1-1, with D perhaps matching TRBD1 (6 bases). Germline loops: CDR1 KGHSH, CDR2 LQKENI. Trimming cost V 1 base and J 4 bases, with 22 bases left between them. This CDR3 has 18 residues. This CDR3 is CASSPLSSWGLSGTEAFF. CDR3 sequence (DNA): TGTGCCAGCTCACCACTATCATCCTGGGGGCTCAGTGGCACTGAAGCTTTCTTT.

J is TRBJ2-2 and V is TRBV20-1; D call uncertain. Trimming stripped 1 base from V and 2 bases from J, with 5 bases between. The CDR3 consists of 13 residues. Germline assignment: CDR1 DFQATT and CDR2 SNEGSKA (reference sequence). The CDR3 DNA is TGCAGTGCTAGAGGGCCTAACACCGGGGAGCTGTTTTTT. This codes for CSARGPNTGELFF.

This clonotype was recorded at least ten times. This sequence joins TRBV7-9 and TRBJ2-7; 7 bases agree with TRBD2. The CDR3 totals 14 residues. From germline, CDR1 is SEHNR and CDR2 FQNEAQ (reference sequence). V gave up 4 bases and J gave up 4 bases; unmatched junction bases: 7. CDR3 protein: CASSSPGLPYEQYF. The CDR3 coding sequence is TGTGCCAGCAGCTCTCCGGGACTACCTTACGAGCAGTACTTC.

This clonotype occurred many times. The V and J genes are TRBV7-2 and TRBJ2-1; D gene uncertain. The germline V and J ends were trimmed by 4 bases and 6 bases, with 7 bases remaining between them. Germline V gene data show CDR1 as SGHTA and CDR2 as FQGNSA. This CDR3 spans 12 amino acids. CDR3 sequence reads: CASSYPPNEQFF. The DNA of the CDR3 is TGTGCCAGCAGCTACCCACCCAATGAGCAGTTCTTC.

The genes are TRBV4-1 and TRBJ2-1, with D perhaps TRBD2 (7 bases). CDR3 length: 16 amino acids. Trimming cost V 0 bases and J 7 bases, with 16 bases left between them. The V gene's germline CDR1 is MGHRA and CDR2 YSYEKL. CDR3 bases: TGCGCCAGCAGCCAAGAACGAGGGGGGGCCGGGAATGAGCAGTTCTTC. Translation gives CASSQERGGAGNEQFF.

This clonotype turned up a few times. The rearrangement links TRBV6-5 to TRBJ1-2; 8 positions match TRBD1. Trimming at V came to 5 bases and at J to 0 bases, leaving 5 bases not matched to a gene. Per germline, CDR1 MNHEY and CDR2 SVGAGI. This CDR3 region has 15 residues. CDR3 sequence reads: CASSNRQGPNYGYTF. The CDR3 nucleotides are TGTGCCAGCAGTAACCGACAGGGGCCTAACTATGGCTACACCTTC.

CDR3 in amino acids: CASSRTQENTEAFF. As DNA, the CDR3 is TGTGCCAGCAGCCGTACTCAGGAGAACACTGAAGCTTTCTTT. This sequence joins TRBV5-4 and TRBJ1-1; D unresolved. CDR1 and CDR2 (germline): SGHNT, YYREEE (reference sequence). V was clipped by 4 bases and J by 1 base, with 11 bases between them. CDR3 size: 14 residues.

The chain has TRBV2 and TRBJ2-1; D might be TRBD1 or TRBD2, each matching 6 bases. V was shortened by 7 bases and J by 12 bases, with 19 bases between the two germline ends. Germline CDR1 is SNHLY and CDR2 is FYNNEI. The CDR3 loop spans 13 amino acids. This CDR3 reads CASIGSGQGMQFF. The DNA of the CDR3 is TGTGCCAGCATTGGGAGCGGGCAGGGGATGCAGTTCTTC.